The T cell receptor beta chain described here comes from a study of tissue T cells after allogeneic stem cell transplantation. Notes on this clone: The gene names here belong to mouse.

Some clones are missing from TCRdb's copy, which holds only in-frame ones; the method was immunoSEQ multiplex PCR. The sample lists several thousand clones, roughly a third occurring once. Time point meaning: mouse harvest day 14 after allogeneic transplant. Tail vein injection delivered 10^7 T-cell-depleted bone marrow cells and 10^6 splenic CD5+ T cells. The receptor comes from a female BALB/c mouse given C57BL/6 T cells with graft-versus-host disease after an allogeneic hematopoietic cell transplant. Sample: skin.

The chain's CDR3 is CASSLDSDTEVFF. CDR3 DNA, as far as it was read: TGTGCAAGCAGCTTAGACTCCGACACAGAAGTCTTC. The chain has TRBV16 and TRBJ1-1; D is unclear. Sequencing ends 1 residue short of the CDR3 end; the germline J gene provides the rest. Trimming stripped 0 bases from V and 3 bases from J, with 5 bases between. The CDR3 totals 13 residues. Germline V gene sequence: CDR1 SGHSA, CDR2 FRNQAP.